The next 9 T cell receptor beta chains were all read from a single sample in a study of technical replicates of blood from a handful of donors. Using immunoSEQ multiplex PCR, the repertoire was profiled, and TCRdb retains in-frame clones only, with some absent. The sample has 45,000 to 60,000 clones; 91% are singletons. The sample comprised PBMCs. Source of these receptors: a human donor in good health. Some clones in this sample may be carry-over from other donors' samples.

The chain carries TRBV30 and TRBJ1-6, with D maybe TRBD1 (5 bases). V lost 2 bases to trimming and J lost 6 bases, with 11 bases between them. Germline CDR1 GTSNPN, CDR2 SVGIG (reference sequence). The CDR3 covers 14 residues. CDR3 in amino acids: CAWSPGTGNSPLHF. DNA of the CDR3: TGTGCCTGGAGTCCCGGGACTGGTAATTCACCCCTCCACTTT.

The CDR3 sequence: CASSEGRGGIYEQYF. CDR3 coding DNA: TGTGCCAGCAGTGAAGGGCGGGGGGGTATATACGAGCAGTACTTC. This chain connects TRBV2 to TRBJ2-7; 9 positions agree with TRBD2. The junction had 5 bases not matched to a gene; V was cut back by 1 base and J by 4 bases. CDR3 length equals 15 residues. CDR1 and CDR2 (germline): SNHLY, FYNNEI.

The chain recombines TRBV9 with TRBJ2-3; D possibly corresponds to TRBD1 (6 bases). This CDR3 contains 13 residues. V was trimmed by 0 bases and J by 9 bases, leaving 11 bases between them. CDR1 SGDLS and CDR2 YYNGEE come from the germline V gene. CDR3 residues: CASSVVQGSTQYF. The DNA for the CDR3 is TGTGCCAGCAGCGTAGTCCAGGGGTCCACGCAGTATTTT. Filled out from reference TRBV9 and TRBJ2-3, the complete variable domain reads DSGVTQTPKHLITATGQRVTLRCSPRSGDLSVYWYQQSLDQGLQFLIQYYNGEERAKGNILERFSAQQFPDLHSELNLSSLELGDSALYFCASSVVQGSTQYFGPGTRLTVL.

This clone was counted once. The CDR3 DNA sequence: TGTGCCAGCAGCCCCGAACCGGGAGTTTACGAGCAGTACTTC. This encodes CASSPEPGVYEQYF. The chain is built from TRBV5-4 and TRBJ2-7; D possibly corresponds to TRBD2 (6 bases). V dropped 4 bases and J dropped 4 bases, with 15 bases sitting between them. Germline CDR1 reads SGHNT; CDR2 reads YYREEE (reference sequence). The CDR3 contains 14 residues.

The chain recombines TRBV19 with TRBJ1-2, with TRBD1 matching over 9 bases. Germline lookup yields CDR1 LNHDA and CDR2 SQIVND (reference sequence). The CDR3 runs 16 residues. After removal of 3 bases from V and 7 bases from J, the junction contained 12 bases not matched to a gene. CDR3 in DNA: TGTGCCAGTAGTATTGGCCGGGACAGGGATCGTGCTGGCTACACCTTC. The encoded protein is CASSIGRDRDRAGYTF.

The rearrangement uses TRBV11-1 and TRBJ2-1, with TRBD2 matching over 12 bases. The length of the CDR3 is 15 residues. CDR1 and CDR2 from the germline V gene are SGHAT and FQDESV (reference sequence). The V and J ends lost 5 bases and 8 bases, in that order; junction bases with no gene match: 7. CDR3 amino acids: CASSASSGRVYEQFF. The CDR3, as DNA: TGTGCCAGCAGCGCGTCTAGCGGGAGGGTCTATGAGCAGTTCTTC.

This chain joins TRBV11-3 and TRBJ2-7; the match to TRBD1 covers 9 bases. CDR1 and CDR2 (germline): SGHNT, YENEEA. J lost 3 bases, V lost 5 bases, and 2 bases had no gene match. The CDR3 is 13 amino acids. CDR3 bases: TGTGCCAGCAGCGAGGGACAGGGCTACGAGCAGTACTTC. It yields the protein CASSEGQGYEQYF.

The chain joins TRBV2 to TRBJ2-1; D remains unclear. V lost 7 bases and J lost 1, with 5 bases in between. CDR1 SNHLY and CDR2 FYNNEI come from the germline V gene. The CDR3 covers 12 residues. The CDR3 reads CASTRSYNEQFF. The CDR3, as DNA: TGTGCCAGCACTCGGTCCTACAATGAGCAGTTCTTC.

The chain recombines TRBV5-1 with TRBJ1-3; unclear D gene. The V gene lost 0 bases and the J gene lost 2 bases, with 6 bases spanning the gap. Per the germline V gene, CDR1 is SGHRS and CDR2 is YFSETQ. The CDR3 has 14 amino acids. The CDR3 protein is CASSLGHPGNTIYF. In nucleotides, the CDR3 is TGCGCCAGCAGCTTGGGGCATCCTGGAAACACCATATATTTT.